The sequence of this TCR beta chain was determined in a study of cytomegalovirus exposure and HLA in healthy donors. Turning to the study itself: Most donors, 70% to 85% of 350 to 450 genotyped, fell in the Caucasian-associated ancestry cluster. General study results and limits: Specificity of three CMV-associated chains for CMV antigens was verified in vitro.

With respect to this clone: Its antigen is as yet unknown.

In the PCR, 60 Vbeta and 13 Jbeta primers were used. TCRdb keeps only in-frame clones here, not all; method: immunoSEQ multiplex PCR. The sample records approximately 100,000 clones, 75% being singletons. The germline V gene has CDR1 LNHDA and CDR2 SQIVND (reference sequence). With 5 bases removed from V and 4 bases from J, the gap between germline ends came to 18 bases. This CDR3 has 16 residues. Sequencing was performed on PBMCs. This chain links TRBV19 with TRBJ1-5; D call uncertain. The sequence derives from a male donor in good health and CMV-seropositive. The CDR3 spells CASSPDSRPGNQPQHF. CDR3 coding DNA: TGTGCCAGTAGTCCAGACTCACGACCTGGGAATCAGCCCCAGCATTTT.